The clone carrying this T cell receptor (beta chain) has a count of ten or more. The record originates from a study of beta chain features in type 1 diabetes. The germline V gene has CDR1 SGHDN and CDR2 FVKESK. V dropped 10 bases and J dropped 0 bases, with 19 bases sitting between them. This CDR3 is 15 amino acids long. Expressed TCRB transcripts were sequenced because the entire RNA isolate underwent reverse transcription. Clones were read by immunoSEQ multiplex PCR, and TCRdb kept only the in-frame ones, dropping some. The data show hundreds of thousands of clones, 14% seen once. The V call is TRBV14, the J call TRBJ2-7; no clear D. This sequence originates from a man aged 25-45 years in good health. The sample was central memory CD4+ T cells from blood. CDR3 nucleotide sequence: TGTGCCACACCACAGATGGCGACCAGCTCCTACGAGCAGTACGTC. Protein: CATPQMATSSYEQYV.